This TCR beta chain was recovered during a study of T cells in Graves' hyperthyroidism and ophthalmopathy. At the level of the study: Specimen type is peripheral blood, collected at initial diagnosis prior to any treatment.

This clonotype has at least ten counts. The patients, who ranged from 18 to 65 in age, presented with newly diagnosed hyperthyroidism lasting under 2 months. Exclusions: uncontrolled infection, other autoimmune disease, pregnancy, lactation. Diagnostic decisions used clinical symptoms, serum thyroxine and TRAb, thyroid ultrasound and orbital computed tomography. Germline V lookup: CDR1 DFQATT, CDR2 SNEGSKA (reference sequence). The CDR3 totals 15 residues. The ends were cut back, 3 bases at V and 7 bases at J, with 19 bases in the middle. RNA transcripts gave rise to amplified TCR beta CDR3 regions. TCR CDR3 underwent first-round RT-PCR with the HTBI primer set. MiXCR was run by TCRdb on the multiplex PCR reads, yielding one entry per CDR3 protein. The repertoire has under 400,000 distinct CDR3 sequences, 18% of them found once; the top ten carry 45% to 55%.

The material sequenced was blood. This receptor was identified in a woman aged 45-65 years with Graves' hyperthyroidism. V gene TRBV20-1 combines with J gene TRBJ2-1; D is possibly TRBD2 (7 bases). CDR3 bases: TGCAGTGCTAGTCGTGGACTAGGGGGTGGGAATGAGCAGTTCTTC. Its translation: CSASRGLGGGNEQFF.